This section outlines one T cell receptor beta chain sequence together with its context. Its antigen is still unknown. The protocol was immunoSEQ multiplex PCR, while the TCRdb copy is restricted to in-frame clones and leaves out a portion. The table shows roughly 100,000 clones, with nearly 90% occurring only once. The data are from a study of T cell responses to AZD1222 COVID-19 vaccine. Study conclusions and caveats: Most donors were white British and more were female, and clonal diversity was possibly underestimated.

V lost 0 bases and J lost 6, with 15 bases in between. The CDR3 extends over 16 amino acids. Germline V CDR1 and CDR2: SGDLS, YYNGEE. V is TRBV9 and J is TRBJ2-2, with a possible D match to TRBD2 (5 bases). Specimen: peripheral blood, collected on day 0 of AZD1222 vaccination. The receptor was derived from an adult in good health. This CDR3 is CASSVATGNSPGELFF. The CDR3 DNA is TGTGCCAGCAGCGTAGCAACGGGGAATTCCCCCGGGGAGCTGTTTTTT.